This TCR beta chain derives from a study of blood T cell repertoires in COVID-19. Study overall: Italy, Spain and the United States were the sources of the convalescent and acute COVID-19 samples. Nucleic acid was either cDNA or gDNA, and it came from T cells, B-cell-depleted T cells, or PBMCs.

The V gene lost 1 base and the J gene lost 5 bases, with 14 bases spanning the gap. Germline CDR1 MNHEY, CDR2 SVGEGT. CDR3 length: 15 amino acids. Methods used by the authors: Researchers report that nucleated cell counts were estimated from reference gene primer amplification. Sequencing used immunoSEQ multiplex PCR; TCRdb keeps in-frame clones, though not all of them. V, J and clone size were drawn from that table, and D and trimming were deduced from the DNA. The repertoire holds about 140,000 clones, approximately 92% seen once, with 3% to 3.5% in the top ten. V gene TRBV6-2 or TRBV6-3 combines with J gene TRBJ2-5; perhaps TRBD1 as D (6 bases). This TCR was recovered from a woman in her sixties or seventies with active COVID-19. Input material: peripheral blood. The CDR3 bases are TGTGCCAGCAGTTACTTCGGACAGCCGAAGGAGACCCAGTACTTC. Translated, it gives CASSYFGQPKETQYF.